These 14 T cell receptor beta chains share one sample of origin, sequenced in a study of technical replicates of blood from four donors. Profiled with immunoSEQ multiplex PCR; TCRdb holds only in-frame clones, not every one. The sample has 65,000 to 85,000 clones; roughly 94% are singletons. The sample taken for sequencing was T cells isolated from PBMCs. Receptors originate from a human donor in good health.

CDR3 loop: CASSLQAGGSDTQYF. The CDR3 region has the DNA TGTGCCAGCAGCTTACAAGCGGGAGGATCAGATACGCAGTATTTT. J is TRBJ2-3 and V is TRBV7-2, with 9 bases lining up with TRBD2. There are 15 residues in the CDR3. The trim removed 2 bases at V and 4 bases at J, leaving 4 bases unmatched. Germline values: CDR1 SGHTA, CDR2 FQGNSA. Full variable domain (outside the CDR3, taken from reference TRBV7-2 and TRBJ2-3): GAGVSQSPSNKVTEKGKDVELRCDPISGHTALYWYRQSLGQGLEFLIYFQGNSAPDKSGLPSDRFSAERTGGSVSTLTIQRTQQEDSAVYLCASSLQAGGSDTQYFGPGTRLTVL.

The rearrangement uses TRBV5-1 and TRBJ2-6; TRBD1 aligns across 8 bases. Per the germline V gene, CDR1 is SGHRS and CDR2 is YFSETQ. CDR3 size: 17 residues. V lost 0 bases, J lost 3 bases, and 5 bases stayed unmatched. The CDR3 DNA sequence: TGCGCCAGCAGCTTGGTTACAGGGGGTAGTGGGGCCAACGTCCTGACTTTC. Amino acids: CASSLVTGGSGANVLTF.

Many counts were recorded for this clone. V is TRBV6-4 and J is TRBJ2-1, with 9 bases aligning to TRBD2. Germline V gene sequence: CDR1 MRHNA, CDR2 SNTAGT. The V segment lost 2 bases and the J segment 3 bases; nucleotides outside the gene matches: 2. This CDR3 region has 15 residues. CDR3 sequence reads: CASSDNSGSYNEQFF. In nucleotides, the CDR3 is TGTGCCAGCAGTGACAATAGCGGGAGCTACAATGAGCAGTTCTTC.

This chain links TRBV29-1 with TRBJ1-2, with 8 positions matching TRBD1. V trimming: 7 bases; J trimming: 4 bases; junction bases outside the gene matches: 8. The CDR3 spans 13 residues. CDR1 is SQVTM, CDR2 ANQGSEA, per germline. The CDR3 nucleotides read TGCAGCGCAGGACAGGGTGGATTCTATGGCTACACCTTC. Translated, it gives CSAGQGGFYGYTF.

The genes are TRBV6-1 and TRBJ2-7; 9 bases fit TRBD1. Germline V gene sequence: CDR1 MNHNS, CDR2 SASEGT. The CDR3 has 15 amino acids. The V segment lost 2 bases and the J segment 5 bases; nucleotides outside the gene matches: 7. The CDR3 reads CASSEPGQGRHEQYF. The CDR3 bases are TGTGCCAGCAGTGAACCGGGACAGGGCCGTCACGAGCAGTACTTC.

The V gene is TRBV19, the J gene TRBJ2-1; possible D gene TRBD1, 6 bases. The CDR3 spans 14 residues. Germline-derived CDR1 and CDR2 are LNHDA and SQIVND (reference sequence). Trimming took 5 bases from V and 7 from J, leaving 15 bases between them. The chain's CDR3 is CASSYRVLKNEQFF. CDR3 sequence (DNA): TGTGCCAGTAGTTACAGGGTCCTTAAGAATGAGCAGTTCTTC.

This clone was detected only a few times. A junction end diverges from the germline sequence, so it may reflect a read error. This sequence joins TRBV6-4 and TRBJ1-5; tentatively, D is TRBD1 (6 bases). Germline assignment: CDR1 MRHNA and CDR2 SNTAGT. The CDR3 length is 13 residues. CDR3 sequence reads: CASSEQGNHPQHF. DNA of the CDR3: TGTGCCAGCAGTGAACAGGGAAATCATCCCCAGCATTTT.

CDR3 amino acids: CASSQVGGEKLFF. CDR3 DNA sequence: TGCGCCAGCAGCCAAGTGGGGGGGGAAAAACTGTTTTTT. The genes are TRBV4-1 and TRBJ1-4; TRBD1 is a possible D gene (5 bases). This CDR3 has 13 residues. V gave up 1 base and J gave up 8 bases, with 8 bases separating them. Germline CDR1 is MGHRA and CDR2 is YSYEKL.

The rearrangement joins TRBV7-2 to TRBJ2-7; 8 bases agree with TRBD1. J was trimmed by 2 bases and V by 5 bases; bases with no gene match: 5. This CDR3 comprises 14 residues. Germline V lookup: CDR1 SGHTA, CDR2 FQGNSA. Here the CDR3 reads CASSIDRGPYEQYF. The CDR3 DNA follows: TGTGCCAGCAGCATCGACAGGGGTCCCTACGAGCAGTACTTC.

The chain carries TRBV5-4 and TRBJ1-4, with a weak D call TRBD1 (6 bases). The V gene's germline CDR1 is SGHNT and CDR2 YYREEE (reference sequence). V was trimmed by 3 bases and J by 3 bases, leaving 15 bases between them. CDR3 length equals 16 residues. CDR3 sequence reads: CASSSLQGEANEKLFF. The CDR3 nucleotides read TGTGCCAGCAGCTCACTACAGGGAGAGGCTAATGAAAAACTGTTTTTT. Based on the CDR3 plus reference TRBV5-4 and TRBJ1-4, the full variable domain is ETGVTQSPTHLIKTRGQQVTLRCSSQSGHNTVSWYQQALGQGPQFIFQYYREEENGRGNFPPRFSGLQFPNYSSELNVNALELDDSALYLCASSSLQGEANEKLFFGSGTQLSVL.

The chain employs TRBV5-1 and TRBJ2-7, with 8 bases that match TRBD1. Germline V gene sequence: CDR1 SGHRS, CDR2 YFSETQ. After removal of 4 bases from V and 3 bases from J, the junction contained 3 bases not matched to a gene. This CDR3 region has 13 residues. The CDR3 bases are TGCGCCAGCAGCGATGGACAGGGCTACGAGCAGTACTTC. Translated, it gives CASSDGQGYEQYF.

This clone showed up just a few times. CDR3 loop: CASSQPAGSYNEQFF. The CDR3 nucleotides are TGCGCCAGCAGCCAACCCGCGGGCTCCTACAATGAGCAGTTCTTC. J is TRBJ2-1 and V is TRBV4-1; possible D gene TRBD2, 5 bases. This CDR3 has 15 residues. Germline lookup yields CDR1 MGHRA and CDR2 YSYEKL. V was clipped by 2 bases and J by 0 bases, with 8 bases between them.

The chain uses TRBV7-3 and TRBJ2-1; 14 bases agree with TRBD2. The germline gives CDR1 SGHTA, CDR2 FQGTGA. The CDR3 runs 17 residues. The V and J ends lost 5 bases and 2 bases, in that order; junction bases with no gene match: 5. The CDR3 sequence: CASSQGTSGSPYNEQFF. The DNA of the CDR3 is TGTGCCAGCAGCCAGGGGACTAGCGGGAGCCCCTACAATGAGCAGTTCTTC.

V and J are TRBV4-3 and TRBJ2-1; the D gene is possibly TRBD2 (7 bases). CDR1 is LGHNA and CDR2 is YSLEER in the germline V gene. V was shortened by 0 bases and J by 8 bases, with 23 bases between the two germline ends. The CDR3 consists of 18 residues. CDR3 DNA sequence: TGCGCCAGCAGCCAAGATCCGAGGGGGGGTGGGGGAAGGGATGAGCAGTTCTTC. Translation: CASSQDPRGGGGRDEQFF.